These 12 T cell receptor beta chains were sequenced from one sample in a study of molecular identifiers for immune sequencing clone quantification. TCRdb reprocessed the PCR reads with MiXCR, giving one entry per CDR3 protein. The data show 400,000 to 600,000 distinct CDR3 sequences, 20% to 25% seen once. Sequenced sample: naive CD8+ T cells from blood, with Jurkat cell RNA spiked in. As to subset: FACS-sorted CD8+CD4-CCR7+CD45RA+ naive T cells. The receptors originated from a human donor in good health. Some libraries in this study had Jurkat cell RNA spiked in.

This clonotype came up many times. This chain uses TRBV6-5 with TRBJ1-1; D remains ambiguous. CDR1 and CDR2 (germline): MNHEY, SVGAGI. CDR3 length equals 17 residues. The V gene lost 3 bases and the J gene lost 0 bases, with 17 bases spanning the gap. The CDR3 coding sequence is TGTGCCAGCAGTTATTCGTCACCGCCGTTACTGAACACTGAAGCTTTCTTT. Translated, it gives CASSYSSPPLLNTEAFF.

Comments on this clonotype: A much more abundant neighbour one base away suggests this may be a read error. This chain uses TRBV29-1 with TRBJ2-7; 7 nucleotides match TRBD1. The CDR3 totals 11 residues. Germline assignment: CDR1 SQVTM and CDR2 ANQGSEA. The CDR3 bases are TGCAGCGTTACAGGGGTGAACGAGCGGTACTTC. Translating gives CSVTGVNERYF.

This clonotype appeared a few times. V is TRBV4-1 and J is TRBJ2-4; D gene ambiguous. The CDR3 is 16 residues long. Germline values: CDR1 MGHRA, CDR2 YSYEKL. Trimming left V 2 bases short and J 0 bases short, with 11 bases between. The CDR3 DNA is TGCGCCAGCAGCCAACCTGGGGTTAGAGCCAAAAACATTCAGTACTTC. Amino acid sequence: CASSQPGVRAKNIQYF.

Points on this clonotype: Mismatch with germline at one junction end may stem from a read error. This chain connects TRBV29-1 to TRBJ1-2; no firm D call. Per the germline V gene, CDR1 is SQVTM and CDR2 is ANQGSEA. The CDR3 has 13 amino acids. The CDR3 DNA reads as TGCAGCGTCGAGACTCCACCGGACTATGGCTACGCCTTC. Translation gives CSVETPPDYGYAF.

This clonotype has at least ten counts. This chain joins TRBV5-1 and TRBJ1-1; D not certain. Trimming left V 6 bases short and J 8 bases short, with 14 bases between. Germline CDR1 reads SGHRS; CDR2 reads YFSETQ. This CDR3 spans 12 amino acids. Written as DNA, the CDR3 is TGCGCCAGCACCCTCGCCGGGGTAGAAGCTTTCTTT. Translated, it gives CASTLAGVEAFF.

CDR3 protein: CASSQDRQLPDQPQHF. The CDR3 coding sequence is TGCGCCAGCAGCCAAGATCGGCAGTTACCGGATCAGCCCCAGCATTTT. The chain has TRBV4-3 and TRBJ1-5; D remains ambiguous. The V and J ends lost 0 bases and 5 bases respectively, with 14 bases between them. Germline CDR1 LGHNA, CDR2 YSLEER. This CDR3 is built from 16 residues.

Ten or more counts support this clonotype. The chain has TRBV10-3 and TRBJ2-6; D is undetermined. The ends were cut back, 4 bases at V and 0 bases at J, with 4 bases in the middle. Germline V lookup: CDR1 ENHRY, CDR2 SYGVKD. The CDR3 is made up of 14 amino acids. The CDR3 is CAISVGSGANVLTF. In DNA, the CDR3 is TGTGCCATCAGTGTCGGCTCTGGGGCCAACGTCCTGACTTTC.

At least ten counts were recorded for this clonotype. This chain connects TRBV4-3 to TRBJ2-7, with 10 bases identical to TRBD1. The CDR3 covers 15 residues. CDR1 is LGHNA, CDR2 YSLEER, per germline. J was trimmed by 1 base and V by 3 bases; bases with no gene match: 3. This CDR3 reads CASSHGTGDSYEQYF. The CDR3 DNA sequence: TGCGCCAGCAGCCACGGGACAGGGGATTCCTACGAGCAGTACTTC.

The sample holds a few counts of this clonotype. The V call is TRBV20-1, the J call TRBJ2-1; D possibly matches TRBD1 or TRBD2 (6 bases each). This CDR3 is 11 amino acids long. V was pared by 6 bases and J by 8 bases, with 11 bases between. CDR1 DFQATT and CDR2 SNEGSKA come from the germline V gene (reference sequence). CDR3 sequence reads: CSARGGYEQFF. Here the CDR3 DNA reads TGCAGTGCCCGAGGGGGGTATGAGCAGTTCTTC.

A word on this clonotype: One base away lies a much larger clone, so this may be a sequencing read error. V is TRBV5-3 and J is TRBJ2-1, with D unresolved. TRBV5-3 is assigned to the ORF class and has an uncertain function. This CDR3 has 13 residues. The CDR3 reads CASSPIEGTEQSF. CDR3 sequence (DNA): TGTGCCAGCAGCCCCATCGAAGGTACTGAGCAGTCCTTC.

About this clonotype: A read error may be the cause here, since a much bigger clone is one base away. A read error is likely, as this CDR3 ends without the conserved phenylalanine or tryptophan. V usage is TRBV12-3 or TRBV12-4 and J usage is TRBJ1-1; D is perhaps TRBD1 (6 bases). Deletions cut 3 bases from V and 4 bases from J, with 12 bases between. This CDR3 contains 14 residues. This chain's CDR3 is CASSFRGGGTEAFL. The CDR3 DNA sequence: TGTGCCAGCAGTTTCCGCGGGGGCGGCACTGAAGCTTTCCTT.

The rearrangement links TRBV20-1 to TRBJ2-1; TRBD2 matches at 9 bases. Germline CDR1 and CDR2: DFQATT and SNEGSKA (reference sequence). Trimming took 3 bases from V and 4 from J; bases not matched to a gene: 1. CDR3 length: 13 residues. This CDR3 is CSARAGGYNEQFF. In DNA form, the CDR3 reads TGCAGTGCTAGGGCGGGAGGGTACAATGAGCAGTTCTTC.